The clone carrying this T cell receptor beta chain was detected only a few times. Its target is not known. The entry originates in a study of lymphopenia after photon versus proton radiotherapy. Broader study findings: Relative stability marked proton patients; photon patients lost diversity and naive cells.

The CDR3 has 16 residues. In germline, CDR1 is SGHNT, CDR2 YYREEE (reference sequence). V was trimmed by 1 base and J by 3 bases, leaving 14 bases between them. Assay used: immunoSEQ multiplex PCR; TCRdb lists only in-frame clones, some missing. This sample carries 29,000 or so clones, roughly 86% of them seen once, and the ten largest clones take around 50%. The rearrangement links TRBV5-4 to TRBJ2-1, with a possible D match to TRBD2 (6 bases). This TCR derives from a woman aged 55 to 70 with cholangiocarcinoma. Some clones in this sample may be carry-over from other donors' samples. The material sequenced was peripheral blood, taken from a patient treated with proton-based radiotherapy. CDR3 in DNA: TGTGCCAGCAGCTTGCAATTAGCGGATAACTACAATGAGCAGTTCTTC. This encodes CASSLQLADNYNEQFF.